These T cell receptor beta chains were read from a single sample in a study of post-analysis software for immune sequencing data. TCRdb reprocessed the PCR reads via MiXCR and lists one record per CDR3 protein. Of hundreds of thousands of distinct CDR3 sequences in the sample, about 53% were seen once. The material sequenced was blood. The receptors were gathered from a girl aged 10 to 17 with multiple sclerosis. Each CDR3 is given with its conserved first and last residue. Each record gives: CDR3 length, J gene, V gene, clone size, CDR3 protein. Clone size is not always given. Where it is, it says once, few, many or a class for expanded clones.

15,TRBJ2-5,TRBV12-3/TRBV12-4,NA,CASSFGGGPQETQYF
14,TRBJ1-2,TRBV12-3/TRBV12-4,NA,CASSRGQGAWGYTF
16,TRBJ2-1,TRBV12-5,NA,CASAVTGGVFYNEQFF
18,TRBJ2-1,TRBV7-3,NA,CASSRGGPQRASYNEQFF
13,TRBJ1-2,TRBV29-1,NA,CSVSRERAYGYTF
14,TRBJ2-1,TRBV20-1,few,CSARAAGNDNEQFF
18,TRBJ2-5,TRBV20-1,NA,CSAKSGTSGRAMAETQYF
15,TRBJ2-1,TRBV7-9,NA,CASSSREAPQNEQFF
17,TRBJ2-5,TRBV7-6,few,CASSLAIIAGRQETQYF
14,TRBJ2-4,TRBV7-3,NA,CASSPGPGGYIQYF
11,TRBJ2-7,TRBV19,NA,CASSMGEEQYF
13,TRBJ1-2,TRBV12-3/TRBV12-4,NA,CASSPDPRLGYTF
11,TRBJ2-3,TRBV12-5,NA,CVSGQTDTQYF
14,TRBJ2-7,TRBV29-1,few,CSVTGTLSSYEQYF